This entry lists 25 T cell receptor beta chains sequenced from one sample in a study of CD8 T cells in ankylosing spondylitis. One entry per CDR3 protein results from TCRdb running MiXCR on the 5' RACE reads. Altogether 250,000 to 350,000 distinct CDR3 sequences are present, 15% to 25% being singletons, with the ten largest covering less than 9.5%. Sequenced: blood, either unsorted or a sorted T cell fraction (not recorded which). The receptor source for this set is a male donor with ankylosing spondylitis or in good health (not recorded which).

In its sample, this clonotype was seen many times. For the CDR3, the DNA is TGTGCCAGCAGTAAACAAGAGACCCAGTACTTC. This encodes CASSKQETQYF. J is TRBJ2-5 and V is TRBV7-2; no clear D. Trimming took 6 bases from V and 2 from J, leaving 4 bases between them. This CDR3 spans 11 amino acids. Looked up from germline, CDR1 is SGHTA and CDR2 is FQGNSA. The complete variable domain, with remaining parts taken from reference TRBV7-2 and TRBJ2-5, reads GAGVSQSPSNKVTEKGKDVELRCDPISGHTALYWYRQSLGQGLEFLIYFQGNSAPDKSGLPSDRFSAERTGGSVSTLTIQRTQQEDSAVYLCASSKQETQYFGPGTRLLVL.

The genes are TRBV20-1 and TRBJ2-5; D not certain. V was cut by 5 bases and J by 1 base, with 8 bases left in between. Germline V CDR1 and CDR2: DFQATT, SNEGSKA (reference sequence). This CDR3 is built from 12 residues. Here the CDR3 reads CSAGVSQETQYF. CDR3 in DNA: TGCAGTGCTGGGGTTTCCCAAGAGACCCAGTACTTC.

The chain employs TRBV2 and TRBJ2-1; no definite D call. Germline loops: CDR1 SNHLY, CDR2 FYNNEI. This CDR3 is 11 amino acids long. Trimming left V 8 bases short and J 5 bases short, with 7 bases between. Here the CDR3 reads CASADDNEQFF. Here the CDR3 DNA reads TGTGCCAGCGCAGACGACAATGAGCAGTTCTTC.

V gene TRBV12-3 or TRBV12-4 combines with J gene TRBJ1-1; D is unresolved. The CDR3 spans 15 residues. Trimming pared 1 base from V and 5 bases from J, leaving 14 bases between. The CDR3 loop is CASSLVGSGGTEAFF. In DNA, the CDR3 is TGTGCCAGCAGTTTAGTAGGCAGTGGCGGGACTGAAGCTTTCTTT.

This clonotype was detected a few times. This sequence joins TRBV12-3 or TRBV12-4 and TRBJ1-1, with TRBD1 matching over 8 bases. The CDR3 loop spans 16 amino acids. The junction had 10 bases not matched to a gene; V was cut back by 6 bases and J by 1 base. In DNA form, the CDR3 reads TGTGCCAGCAGCCCACGACAGGGGCAGGGGAACACTGAAGCTTTCTTT. Residues: CASSPRQGQGNTEAFF.

J is TRBJ2-3 and V is TRBV20-1; D gene ambiguous. CDR1 is DFQATT, CDR2 SNEGSKA, per germline (reference sequence). Deletions cut 3 bases from V and 6 bases from J, with 16 bases between. The CDR3 extends over 14 amino acids. CDR3 protein: CSASGPKDGDTQYF. CDR3 bases: TGCAGTGCTAGCGGGCCTAAAGATGGGGATACGCAGTATTTT.

This clonotype was found a few times. The chain links TRBV6-1 to TRBJ2-7, with 8 bases aligning to TRBD1. This CDR3 is 14 amino acids long. Germline V gene lookup returns CDR1 MNHNS and CDR2 SASEGT. J gave up 3 bases and V 6 bases, and 7 bases lay outside the gene matches. The CDR3 region is CASSPTGGSYEQYV. CDR3 nucleotide sequence: TGTGCCAGCAGCCCAACAGGGGGTAGCTACGAGCAGTACGTC.

This clonotype appeared a few times. The rearrangement uses TRBV10-3 and TRBJ1-6; no clear D gene. Per the germline V gene, CDR1 is ENHRY and CDR2 is SYGVKD. The ends were cut back, 2 bases at V and 9 bases at J, with 11 bases in the middle. The CDR3 is 14 residues long. CDR3 sequence (DNA): TGTGCCATCAGTGAGGTGGGAGAAATTTCACCCCTCCACTTT. Translating gives CAISEVGEISPLHF.

This clonotype has at least ten counts. Germline is not matched at one junction end, which may reflect a read error. V gene TRBV7-2 combines with J gene TRBJ2-1, with a weak D call TRBD2 (6 bases). The CDR3 is 13 amino acids. CDR1 and CDR2 from the germline V gene are SGHTA and FQGNSA. The CDR3: CASSLAAYNEQFF. The CDR3 bases are TGTGCCAGCAGTTTAGCGGCTTACAATGAGCAGTTCTTC.

This chain uses TRBV19 with TRBJ1-2, with D unresolved. Germline V gives CDR1 LNHDA, CDR2 SQIVND (reference sequence). V shed 3 bases and J shed 4 bases, with 9 bases lying between them. This CDR3 region has 13 residues. The CDR3 region is CASSIGRIYGYTF. The CDR3 DNA reads TGTGCCAGTAGTATCGGCCGGATCTATGGCTACACCTTC.

This clonotype was seen only a few times. The rearrangement uses TRBV5-1 and TRBJ2-5; a weak D match, TRBD1 (7 bases). The CDR3 is 13 residues long. Trimming took 7 bases from V and 2 from J, leaving 12 bases between them. Germline values: CDR1 SGHRS, CDR2 YFSETQ. The CDR3 is CASRGTVQETQYF. The CDR3 region has the DNA TGCGCCAGCCGGGGGACAGTACAAGAGACCCAGTACTTC.

This chain links TRBV29-1 with TRBJ2-7; 12 nucleotides agree with TRBD2. CDR3 size: 18 residues. With 0 bases clipped from V and 2 bases from J, the junction kept 11 bases outside the gene matches. CDR1 and CDR2 (germline): SQVTM, ANQGSEA. The CDR3 reads CSVEDLGLAGGATYEQYV. The CDR3 DNA is TGCAGCGTTGAAGATCTTGGGCTAGCGGGAGGGGCCACCTACGAGCAGTACGTC.

The CDR3 region has the DNA TGTGCCAGCAGACCGGACAGGGGGCTTGGAAACACCATATATTTT. It codes for CASRPDRGLGNTIYF. The V and J genes are TRBV12-3 or TRBV12-4 and TRBJ1-3, with 11 bases matching TRBD1. This CDR3 contains 15 residues. V lost 6 bases to trimming and J lost 3 bases; unmatched junction nucleotides: 4.

This rearrangement joins TRBV29-1 to TRBJ2-2; the D call may be TRBD1 or TRBD2 (5 bases each). Germline assignment: CDR1 SQVTM and CDR2 ANQGSEA. Trimming pared 7 bases from V and 1 base from J, leaving 13 bases between. The CDR3 runs to 14 residues. CDR3 coding DNA: TGCAGCGGGAAAGGGGACCTGAACACCGGGGAGCTGTTTTTT. It is translated as CSGKGDLNTGELFF.

On this clonotype itself: One junction end does not reproduce the germline sequence, and a read error may be involved. CDR3 sequence: CASSPQGSGVETQYF. The CDR3 DNA reads TGTGCCAGCTCGCCACAGGGGTCTGGAGTGGAGACCCAGTACTTC. J is TRBJ2-5 and V is TRBV18; the match to TRBD1 covers 7 bases. This CDR3 region has 15 residues. Per the germline V gene, CDR1 is KGHSH and CDR2 is LQKENI. The full variable domain, in which reference TRBV18 and TRBJ2-5 provide the parts outside the CDR3, is NAGVMQNPRHLVRRRGQEARLRCSPMKGHSHVYWYRQLPEEGLKFMVYLQKENIIDESGMPKERFSAEFPKEGPSILRIQQVVRGDSAAYFCASSPQGSGVETQYFGPGTRLLVL.

This clonotype was counted a few times. This sequence joins TRBV15 and TRBJ1-5, with D perhaps TRBD1 (5 bases). CDR3 length equals 16 residues. Germline V gives CDR1 LNHNV, CDR2 YYDKDF (reference sequence). Trimming cost V 1 base and J 5 bases, with 15 bases left between them. CDR3 nucleotides: TGTGCCACCAGCAGAGTAAGCAGACTAGGGGATCAGCCCCAGCATTTT. Protein: CATSRVSRLGDQPQHF.

Concerning this clonotype itself: A much larger clone is a single base away; this may be a read error. The genes are TRBV4-1 and TRBJ2-3; 14 bases map to TRBD2. J was trimmed by 4 bases and V by 0 bases; bases with no gene match: 3. The CDR3 totals 17 residues. Germline CDR1 reads MGHRA; CDR2 reads YSYEKL. The CDR3 loop is CASSQDGTSGSSDTQYF. In nucleotides, the CDR3 is TGCGCCAGCAGCCAAGATGGGACTAGCGGGAGCTCAGATACGCAGTATTTT.

The CDR3 loop is CAWSVRRTDTQYF. CDR3 nucleotides: TGTGCCTGGAGTGTACGTAGGACAGATACGCAGTATTTT. V and J are TRBV30 and TRBJ2-3, with no clear D. Per germline, CDR1 GTSNPN and CDR2 SVGIG (reference sequence). Trimming pared 0 bases from V and 3 bases from J, leaving 7 bases between. The CDR3 extends over 13 amino acids.

This clonotype was seen just once. The genes are TRBV6-1 and TRBJ1-4, with 9 bases lining up with TRBD1. Unmatched junction bases numbered 4, after V lost 6 bases and J lost 8 bases. Germline CDR1 reads MNHNS; CDR2 reads SASEGT. This CDR3 comprises 13 residues. The CDR3: CASSGTGKEKLFF. DNA for the CDR3: TGTGCCAGCAGCGGGACAGGGAAGGAAAAACTGTTTTTT.

This clonotype was seen a handful of times. CDR3 sequence reads: CSVRAGAYAGELFF. Written as DNA, the CDR3 is TGCAGCGTTAGGGCAGGGGCGTACGCCGGGGAGCTGTTTTTT. The V and J genes are TRBV29-1 and TRBJ2-2; possible D gene TRBD1, 6 bases. The length of the CDR3 is 14 residues. CDR1 and CDR2 (germline): SQVTM, ANQGSEA. With 5 bases removed from V and 6 bases from J, the gap between germline ends came to 16 bases.

This sequence joins TRBV12-3 or TRBV12-4 and TRBJ1-1; the D is unclear. V lost 6 bases, J lost 1 base, and 6 bases lay in between. The CDR3 contains 12 residues. This CDR3 is CASRAGNTEAFF. CDR3 in DNA: TGTGCCAGCAGAGCCGGGAACACTGAAGCTTTCTTT.

The genes are TRBV6-1 and TRBJ2-3; D remains ambiguous. V lost 6 bases and J 5 bases, leaving 18 bases between the germline ends. Germline assignment: CDR1 MNHNS and CDR2 SASEGT. The CDR3 totals 15 residues. CDR3 loop: CASSPGRVPEDTQYF. DNA of the CDR3: TGTGCCAGCAGCCCCGGACGGGTCCCGGAAGATACGCAGTATTTT.

For this clonotype: A junction end diverges from the germline sequence, so it may reflect a read error. The chain couples TRBV3-1 to TRBJ2-5; TRBD2 matches at 9 bases. This CDR3 spans 18 amino acids. Germline assignment: CDR1 LGHDT and CDR2 YNNKEL (reference sequence). The CDR3: CTSRHSLTAGGNQETQYF. The CDR3 DNA reads TGTACCAGCAGACACAGTCTCACAGCGGGGGGAAACCAAGAGACCCAGTACTTC.

J is TRBJ1-6 and V is TRBV12-3 or TRBV12-4, with D possibly matching TRBD1 (5 bases). The CDR3 totals 13 residues. V lost 1 base, J lost 9 bases, and 7 bases lay in between. The CDR3 DNA follows: TGTGCCAGCAGTTTAGACCAGGGTTCACCCCTCCACTTT. Amino acids: CASSLDQGSPLHF.

This clonotype was seen at least ten times. The V gene is TRBV5-1, the J gene TRBJ1-2; TRBD1 might be the D (5 bases). The CDR3 extends over 13 amino acids. CDR1 is SGHRS and CDR2 is YFSETQ in the germline V gene. Deletions cut 0 bases from V and 4 bases from J, with 7 bases between. CDR3 coding DNA: TGCGCCAGCAGCTTGGGACAGACCTATGGCTACACCTTC. Translation: CASSLGQTYGYTF.